Reported below is one T cell receptor (beta chain). CDR1 is SGHNT, CDR2 YYREEE, per germline (reference sequence). The CDR3 contains 16 residues. V lost 1 base and J lost 4; bases outside the gene matches: 8. These data come from a study of yellow fever vaccine responses in identical twins. TCRdb redid the calling of the RT-PCR reads with MiXCR, one entry per CDR3 protein. The sample shows a few thousand distinct CDR3 sequences, roughly 80% of them seen only once. The rearrangement links TRBV5-4 to TRBJ2-1, with TRBD1 matching over 7 bases. This clonotype originated in a woman under 30 who received the yellow fever vaccine. This material consisted of T cells from blood (PBMCs), unsorted or a sorted subset (not recorded which), taken before or after yellow fever vaccination (not recorded which). CDR3 region: CASSLSQQGLYNEQFF. As DNA, the CDR3 is TGTGCCAGCAGCTTGTCCCAACAGGGGTTGTACAATGAGCAGTTCTTC.